One and the same sample provided the 14 T cell receptor beta chains below, sequenced in a study of shared clonotypes between healthy human individuals. Naive CD8 cells, CD45RO-negative and positively selected for CCR7, excluded terminally differentiated effector memory CD45RA+ cells. The protocol was immunoSEQ multiplex PCR, while the TCRdb copy is restricted to in-frame clones and leaves out a portion. The repertoire holds approximately 1.9 million clones, over 85% seen once, with more than 1.5% in the top ten. The specimen was naive CD8+ T cells from PBMCs. These receptors all stem from a man aged 18 to 29 in good health. Some clones in this sample may be carry-over from other donors' samples.

The chain carries TRBV18 and TRBJ2-7, with D perhaps matching TRBD1 or TRBD2 (6 bases each). V lost 2 bases to trimming and J lost 2 bases, with 22 bases between them. The V gene's germline CDR1 is KGHSH and CDR2 LQKENI. This CDR3 region has 18 residues. The CDR3 DNA follows: TGTGCCAGCTCACCAAGGGGGGCAGGGAAGAATGACCCCTACGAGCAGTACTTC. As protein: CASSPRGAGKNDPYEQYF. Full variable domain (remainder filled in from reference TRBV18 and TRBJ2-7): NAGVMQNPRHLVRRRGQEARLRCSPMKGHSHVYWYRQLPEEGLKFMVYLQKENIIDESGMPKERFSAEFPKEGPSILRIQQVVRGDSAAYFCASSPRGAGKNDPYEQYFGPGTRLTVT.

This rearrangement joins TRBV7-3 to TRBJ2-4; D might be TRBD2 (5 bases). V lost 6 bases to trimming and J lost 1 base, with 19 bases between them. The germline gives CDR1 SGHTA, CDR2 FQGTGA. The CDR3 is 17 residues long. This CDR3 reads CASRPPRRRDAKNIQYF. The CDR3 coding sequence is TGTGCCAGCAGGCCCCCGAGGAGACGGGATGCCAAAAACATTCAGTACTTC.

The chain employs TRBV9 and TRBJ2-1; 12 positions agree with TRBD2. Germline lookup yields CDR1 SGDLS and CDR2 YYNGEE. The junction had 5 bases not matched to a gene; V was cut back by 4 bases and J by 0 bases. This CDR3 is 17 amino acids long. This CDR3 reads CASSTSGGTSSYNEQFF. For the CDR3, the DNA is TGTGCCAGCAGCACTAGCGGGGGGACTAGCTCCTACAATGAGCAGTTCTTC. Variable domain in full (rest from reference TRBV9 and TRBJ2-1): DSGVTQTPKHLITATGQRVTLRCSPRSGDLSVYWYQQSLDQGLQFLIQYYNGEERAKGNILERFSAQQFPDLHSELNLSSLELGDSALYFCASSTSGGTSSYNEQFFGPGTRLTVL.

J is TRBJ2-7 and V is TRBV4-3, with D tentatively TRBD1 (6 bases). Trimming removed 0 bases from V and 4 bases from J, with 10 bases in between. Germline CDR1 reads LGHNA; CDR2 reads YSLEER. The CDR3 length is 14 residues. The CDR3 reads CASSQESGQYEQYF. As DNA, the CDR3 is TGCGCCAGCAGCCAAGAATCCGGACAGTACGAGCAGTACTTC.

The rearrangement joins TRBV10-3 to TRBJ1-2, with 7 bases aligning to TRBD1. The length of the CDR3 is 12 residues. J was trimmed by 4 bases and V by 10 bases; bases with no gene match: 6. Germline V gene sequence: CDR1 ENHRY, CDR2 SYGVKD. In DNA, the CDR3 is TGTGCCACCTCGACAGGGATCTATGGCTACACCTTC. Translated, it gives CATSTGIYGYTF.

The chain is built from TRBV19 and TRBJ2-7; D perhaps matches TRBD2 (5 bases). The germline V gene has CDR1 LNHDA and CDR2 SQIVND (reference sequence). The V gene lost 3 bases and the J gene lost 0 bases, with 12 bases spanning the gap. There are 15 residues in the CDR3. In DNA, the CDR3 is TGTGCCAGTAGTATTGGGCGGGCCGACTCCTACGAGCAGTACTTC. As protein: CASSIGRADSYEQYF.

This clone turned up a few times. The V gene is TRBV5-6, the J gene TRBJ1-1; maybe TRBD1 (5 bases). This CDR3 comprises 14 residues. CDR1 and CDR2 from the germline V gene are SGHDT and YYEEEE. The V and J ends lost 1 base and 2 bases respectively, with 9 bases between them. Here the CDR3 DNA reads TGTGCCAGCAGCTTGTGGAGGGGCAACACTGAAGCTTTCTTT. Residues: CASSLWRGNTEAFF.

The genes are TRBV9 and TRBJ1-2; TRBD1 matches at 7 bases. The germline V gene has CDR1 SGDLS and CDR2 YYNGEE. This CDR3 has 13 amino acids. With V trimmed by 4 bases and J by 5 bases, 5 bases remained unmatched. CDR3 in DNA: TGTGCCAGCAGCCCCTGGGACAGATATGGCTACACCTTC. It codes for CASSPWDRYGYTF.

J is TRBJ2-5 and V is TRBV27; no reliable D call. Germline CDR1 is MNHEY and CDR2 is SMNVEV (reference sequence). With 3 bases removed from V and 2 bases from J, the gap between germline ends came to 7 bases. There are 13 residues in the CDR3. CDR3 sequence reads: CASSFYGQETQYF. The CDR3 DNA is TGTGCCAGCAGTTTTTACGGGCAAGAGACCCAGTACTTC.

This chain uses TRBV7-9 with TRBJ1-3; TRBD1 is a possible D gene (5 bases). V shed 1 base and J shed 0 bases, with 10 bases lying between them. Germline CDR1 and CDR2: SEHNR and FQNEAQ (reference sequence). CDR3 length equals 16 residues. The CDR3 loop is CASSLEQGLSGNTIYF. CDR3 sequence (DNA): TGTGCCAGCAGCTTAGAGCAGGGCCTCTCTGGAAACACCATATATTTT. Full variable domain (missing parts from reference TRBV7-9 and TRBJ1-3): DTGVSQNPRHKITKRGQNVTFRCDPISEHNRLYWYRQTLGQGPEFLTYFQNEAQLEKSRLLSDRFSAERPKGSFSTLEIQRTEQGDSAMYLCASSLEQGLSGNTIYFGEGSWLTVV.

This sequence joins TRBV29-1 and TRBJ2-2; no definite D call. Trimming pared 6 bases from V and 0 bases from J, leaving 11 bases between. CDR3 length: 14 amino acids. Looked up from germline, CDR1 is SQVTM and CDR2 is ANQGSEA. The DNA of the CDR3 is TGCAGCGTCGGCATAGGCGCGAACACCGGGGAGCTGTTTTTT. Protein: CSVGIGANTGELFF.

The gene calls are TRBV28 and TRBJ2-5; D not resolved. The CDR3 is made up of 16 amino acids. The V and J ends lost 3 bases and 1 base respectively, with 15 bases between them. The germline V gene has CDR1 MDHEN and CDR2 SYDVKM. The CDR3 loop reads CASSFKVGPRQETQYF. In DNA, the CDR3 is TGTGCCAGCAGTTTTAAAGTCGGTCCGCGCCAAGAGACCCAGTACTTC. The complete variable domain, with remaining parts taken from reference TRBV28 and TRBJ2-5, reads DVKVTQSSRYLVKRTGEKVFLECVQDMDHENMFWYRQDPGLGLRLIYFSYDVKMKEKGDIPEGYSVSREKKERFSLILESASTNQTSMYLCASSFKVGPRQETQYFGPGTRLLVL.

The chain is built from TRBV11-2 and TRBJ1-2; D unclear. The V end lost 3 bases, the J end lost 8 bases, and 13 bases lay between the germline ends. Per the germline V gene, CDR1 is SGHAT and CDR2 is FQNNGV. The CDR3 is 13 residues long. This CDR3 reads CASSFKNMGGYTF. The CDR3 bases are TGTGCCAGCAGCTTTAAGAACATGGGGGGCTACACCTTC.

This chain's CDR3 is CASSQGQGTQYF. In DNA, the CDR3 is TGTGCCAGCAGTCAAGGACAGGGCACCCAGTACTTC. V usage is TRBV7-7 and J usage is TRBJ2-5; 8 bases align to TRBD1. V gave up 6 bases and J gave up 8 bases; unmatched junction bases: 5. Germline CDR1 reads SSHAT; CDR2 reads FNYEAQ (reference sequence). This CDR3 is built from 12 residues.